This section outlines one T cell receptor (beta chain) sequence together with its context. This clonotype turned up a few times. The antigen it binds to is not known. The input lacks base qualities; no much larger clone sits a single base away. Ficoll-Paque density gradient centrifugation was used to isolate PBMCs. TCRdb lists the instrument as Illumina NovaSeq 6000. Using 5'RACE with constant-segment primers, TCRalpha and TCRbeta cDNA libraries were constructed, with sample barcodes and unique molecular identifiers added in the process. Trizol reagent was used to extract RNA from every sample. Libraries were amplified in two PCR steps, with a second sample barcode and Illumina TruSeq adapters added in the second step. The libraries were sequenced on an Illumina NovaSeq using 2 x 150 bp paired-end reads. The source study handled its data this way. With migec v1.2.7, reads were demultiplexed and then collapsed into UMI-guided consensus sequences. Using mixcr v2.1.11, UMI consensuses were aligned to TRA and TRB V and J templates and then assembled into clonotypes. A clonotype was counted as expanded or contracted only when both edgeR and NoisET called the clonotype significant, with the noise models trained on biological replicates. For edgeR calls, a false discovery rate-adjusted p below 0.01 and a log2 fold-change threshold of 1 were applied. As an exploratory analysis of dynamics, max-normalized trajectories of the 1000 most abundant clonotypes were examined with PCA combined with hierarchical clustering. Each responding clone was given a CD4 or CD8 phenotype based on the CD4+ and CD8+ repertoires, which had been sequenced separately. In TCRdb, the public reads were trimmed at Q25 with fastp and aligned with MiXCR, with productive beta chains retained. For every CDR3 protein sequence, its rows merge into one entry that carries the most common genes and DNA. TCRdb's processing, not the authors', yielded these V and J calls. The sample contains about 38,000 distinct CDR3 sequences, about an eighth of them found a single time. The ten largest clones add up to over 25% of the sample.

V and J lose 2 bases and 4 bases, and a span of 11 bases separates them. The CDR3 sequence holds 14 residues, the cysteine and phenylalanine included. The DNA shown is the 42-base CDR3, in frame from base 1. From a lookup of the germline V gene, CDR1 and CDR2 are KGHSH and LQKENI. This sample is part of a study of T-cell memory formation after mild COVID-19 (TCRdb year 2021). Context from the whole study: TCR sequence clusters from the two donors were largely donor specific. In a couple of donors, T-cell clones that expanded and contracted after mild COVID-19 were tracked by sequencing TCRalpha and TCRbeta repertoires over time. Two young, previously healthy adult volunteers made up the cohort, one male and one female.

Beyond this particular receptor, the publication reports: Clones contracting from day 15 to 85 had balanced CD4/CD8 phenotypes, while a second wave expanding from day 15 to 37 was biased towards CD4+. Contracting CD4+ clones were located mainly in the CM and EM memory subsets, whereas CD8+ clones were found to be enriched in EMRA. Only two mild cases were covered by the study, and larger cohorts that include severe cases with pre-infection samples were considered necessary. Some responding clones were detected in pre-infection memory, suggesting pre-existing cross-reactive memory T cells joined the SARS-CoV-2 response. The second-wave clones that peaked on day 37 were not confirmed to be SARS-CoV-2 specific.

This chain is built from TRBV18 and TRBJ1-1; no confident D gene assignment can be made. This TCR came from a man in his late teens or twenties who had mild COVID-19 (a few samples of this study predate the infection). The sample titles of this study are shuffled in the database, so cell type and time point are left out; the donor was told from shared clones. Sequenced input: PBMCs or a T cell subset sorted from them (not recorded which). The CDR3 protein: CASSPSPALTEAFF. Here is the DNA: TGTGCCAGCTCACCATCCCCTGCCCTCACTGAAGCTTTCTTT. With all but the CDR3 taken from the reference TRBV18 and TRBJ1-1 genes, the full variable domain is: NAGVMQNPRHLVRRRGQEARLRCSPMKGHSHVYWYRQLPEEGLKFMVYLQKENIIDESGMPKERFSAEFPKEGPSILRIQQVVRGDSAAYFCASSPSPALTEAFFGQGTRLTVV.